Included here is one TCR beta chain sequence, with context. Its antigen is not identified. The CDR3 carries no conserved terminal phenylalanine or tryptophan, so it likely arises from a read error. The length of the CDR3 is 16 residues. The germline gives CDR1 DFQATT, CDR2 SNEGSKA (reference sequence). Trimming removed 3 bases from V and 5 bases from J; junction bases left unmatched: 10. The data are from a study of T cells after yellow fever vaccination. Study-level results: Among primary-vaccination clones, most reappeared after the booster, at roughly 95% for CD4 and more than 85% for CD8. The CD4 compartment and the CD8 compartment contained a small share of clonotypes in common.

5'RACE template switching generated TCR cDNA, adding a universal primer site and UMIs. MiXCR was run by TCRdb on the 5' RACE reads, yielding one entry per CDR3 protein. The sample holds under 550,000 distinct CDR3 sequences, 21% seen once. This specimen was PBMCs, taken 20 to 25 days after the first yellow fever vaccination. The J gene is TRBJ2-5, the V gene TRBV20-1; 12 bases match TRBD2. This clonotype originated in a man younger than 35 who received the YFV17D yellow fever vaccine. CDR3 DNA sequence: TGCAGTGCTAGGGACCCTAGCGGGGGGGCGGGTGAGACCCAGTACTAC. This codes for CSARDPSGGAGETQYY.